What follows is one T cell receptor beta chain and its context. What this receptor recognizes is not known. No clone much larger than this one lies a single base away; base qualities are absent. The sequencer listed for this sample is Illumina HiSeq 1500. TCRdb applied fastp at Q25 and MiXCR to the public reads, then kept only in-frame beta chains. Here each entry gathers all rows of one CDR3 protein and keeps the most common genes and DNA. The sample table lists 450,000 to 600,000 distinct CDR3 sequences, about two fifths of them with a count of one. The ten largest clones capture 40% to 50% of the sample. The treatment or condition label of this sample denotes: in vitro stimulation with specific CMV peptide epitopes to enrich CMV-specific T cells. These data belong to a study of T cell repertoires in cytomegalovirus infection (dated by TCRdb to between 2017 and 2020). Some background on the complete study: The peptide stimulations were aimed at well-studied HLA-B-restricted epitopes as well as recently identified HLA-C-restricted CMV epitopes, whose presentation resists viral immunomodulation. The HLA type of each donor mattered for the analysis, because public TCR beta signatures pointed to carriage of CMV infection along with the matching HLA type.

The CDR1 and CDR2 encoded by the germline V gene are WSHSY and SAAADI. V sheds 3 bases and J sheds 1 base, leaving 9 bases between their ends. Spanning cysteine to phenylalanine, the CDR3 consists of 14 amino acids. Only CDR3 DNA is held: 42 bases, read in frame from base 1. Overall study outcomes, separate from this receptor: In both this cohort and an independent cohort of more than 350 donors, the cumulative frequency of public TCR beta family members distinguished carriers of CMV infection plus the relevant HLA type. The ex vivo response was dominated by HLA-C-restricted CMV-specific TCR beta clonotypes, and the single most frequent clonotype in two of eight donors was supplied by these HLA-C-restricted clonotypes.

Source: cultured PBMCs, taken from culture after CMV antigen stimulation. The sequence links TRBV10-2 to TRBJ1-2, with the D gene too uncertain to name. The receptor was isolated from a human donor in good health (CMV status not recorded). Some clones in this sample may be carry-over from other donors' samples. The CDR3 has the sequence CASSERRNNYGYTF. Here is the DNA: TGCGCCAGCAGTGAAAGACGGAATAACTATGGCTACACCTTC.